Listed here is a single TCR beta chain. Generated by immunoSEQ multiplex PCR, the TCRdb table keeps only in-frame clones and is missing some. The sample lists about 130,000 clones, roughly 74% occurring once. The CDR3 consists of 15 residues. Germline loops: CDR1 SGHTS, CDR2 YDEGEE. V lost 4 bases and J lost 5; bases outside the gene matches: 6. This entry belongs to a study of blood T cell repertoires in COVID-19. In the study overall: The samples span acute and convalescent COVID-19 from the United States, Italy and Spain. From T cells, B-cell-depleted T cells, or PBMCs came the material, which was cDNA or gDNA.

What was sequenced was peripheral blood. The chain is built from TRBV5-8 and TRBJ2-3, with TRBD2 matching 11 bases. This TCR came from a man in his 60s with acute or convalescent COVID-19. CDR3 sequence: CASSRTSGRLDTQYF. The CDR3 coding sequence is TGTGCCAGCAGCCGGACTAGCGGGCGGTTAGATACGCAGTATTTT.